These T cell receptor beta chains were read from a single sample in a study of OX40 agonist ivuxolimab in advanced cancers. The table came from immunoSEQ multiplex PCR; TCRdb's copy has only in-frame clones and leaves some out. Among tens of thousands of clones listed, about 72% were seen once. The sample was CD4+ or CD8+ T cells sorted from blood, taken in a trial of the OX40 agonist ivuxolimab. The receptor set was obtained from an adult with an advanced solid tumor such as melanoma, head and neck, liver or kidney cancer. The CDR3 runs from the conserved cysteine through the conserved F or W. The order of the fields is CDR3 DNA, CDR3 protein, D gene, clone size, J gene, V gene. The D gene is left open where the match is weak. Some rows have no size entry. The others give once, few or many, or a class for an expanded clone.

DNA: TGTGCCAGCAGCACGATCAGGGACACTGAAGCTTTCTTT; CDR3: CASSTIRDTEAFF; D: -; size: -; J: TRBJ1-1; V: TRBV5-5
DNA: TGTGCCAGCAGCATTCCGGGACAGGGGCCGCTAAGGGCCGAGCAGTACTTC; CDR3: CASSIPGQGPLRAEQYF; D: TRBD1; size: -; J: TRBJ2-7; V: TRBV7-2
DNA: TGTGCCAGCAGCTCCAGGGGGCGCGAGGATGGCTACACCTTC; CDR3: CASSSRGREDGYTF; D: TRBD1; size: -; J: TRBJ1-2; V: TRBV4-2
DNA: TGTGCCAGCAGCCAAGGGGTTTCCTACGAGCAGTACTTC; CDR3: CASSQGVSYEQYF; D: -; size: -; J: TRBJ2-7; V: TRBV11-3
DNA: TGTGCCAGCATCAAGGAGGGGACCGGGGAGCTGTTTTTT; CDR3: CASIKEGTGELFF; D: -; size: -; J: TRBJ2-2; V: TRBV27
DNA: TGTGCCAGCAGTTTATCTCTGGCTTCGTTTGAAAAACTGTTTTTT; CDR3: CASSLSLASFEKLFF; D: -; size: -; J: TRBJ1-4; V: TRBV27
DNA: TGTGCCAGCAGCCAATGGGAGCGGGAAGGCGATGAGCAGTTCTTC; CDR3: CASSQWEREGDEQFF; D: TRBD2; size: -; J: TRBJ2-1; V: TRBV14
DNA: TGTGCCAGCAGAACCCAGCGGGAGGTGGATACGCAGTATTTT; CDR3: CASRTQREVDTQYF; D: TRBD2; size: -; J: TRBJ2-3; V: TRBV7-2
DNA: TGTGCCAGCAGAGGGACAGGAAATGAGCAGTTCTTC; CDR3: CASRGTGNEQFF; D: TRBD1; size: -; J: TRBJ2-1; V: TRBV5-6
DNA: TGTGCCAGCAGTGGGGGGACATTCGAGCAGTACTTC; CDR3: CASSGGTFEQYF; D: -; size: -; J: TRBJ2-7; V: TRBV6-5
DNA: TGCGCCAGCAGCCAAGATCAGGGATCGGGCTATGGCTACACCTTC; CDR3: CASSQDQGSGYGYTF; D: -; size: -; J: TRBJ1-2; V: TRBV4-1
DNA: TGTGCCAGCAGTTTATCGGGACAGGGGCTTTACTATGGCTACACCTTC; CDR3: CASSLSGQGLYYGYTF; D: TRBD1; size: -; J: TRBJ1-2; V: TRBV27
DNA: TGTGCCATTTCCAGGCAGGGAGGAACCAAAAACATTCAGTACTTC; CDR3: CAISRQGGTKNIQYF; D: -; size: -; J: TRBJ2-4; V: TRBV2
DNA: TGTGCCAGCAGCCCACCGGGGACAGAGATAGGAAAACTGTTTTTT; CDR3: CASSPPGTEIGKLFF; D: TRBD1; size: once; J: TRBJ1-4; V: TRBV14
DNA: TGTGCCAGCAGCCACAGGGACTATGGCTACACCTTC; CDR3: CASSHRDYGYTF; D: -; size: few; J: TRBJ1-2; V: TRBV6-6
DNA: TGTGCCAGCAGTAGGAACGGGATAGTGGGTTCACCCCTCCACTTT; CDR3: CASSRNGIVGSPLHF; D: -; size: few; J: TRBJ1-6; V: TRBV28
DNA: TGTGCCAGCAACCACTACCGGGGGCTTCGGGAGACCCAGTACTTC; CDR3: CASNHYRGLRETQYF; D: -; size: -; J: TRBJ2-5; V: TRBV5-6
DNA: TGTGCCAGCAGCCTGACGGGACAGGGAGACGAGACCCAGTACTTC; CDR3: CASSLTGQGDETQYF; D: TRBD1; size: -; J: TRBJ2-5; V: TRBV5-4
DNA: TGTGCCAGCAGTCCCGGACAGCTCTGGGGCTACACCTTC; CDR3: CASSPGQLWGYTF; D: -; size: -; J: TRBJ1-2; V: TRBV6-5
DNA: TGTGCCAGCAGTCTCCCTTATTTGACAGGGACGAGGGAGGACACTGAAGCTTTCTTT; CDR3: CASSLPYLTGTREDTEAFF; D: TRBD1; size: few; J: TRBJ1-1; V: TRBV28
DNA: TGTGCCAGTAGTATTCGGCAGAGCTCCTACGAGCAGTACTTC; CDR3: CASSIRQSSYEQYF; D: -; size: -; J: TRBJ2-7; V: TRBV19
DNA: TGTGCCAGCAGTACTTACGCGTGGGAAAACAATGAGCAGTTCTTC; CDR3: CASSTYAWENNEQFF; D: -; size: few; J: TRBJ2-1; V: TRBV6-5
DNA: TGTGCCAGCAGTGACTCGCCCGATACGCAGTATTTT; CDR3: CASSDSPDTQYF; D: -; size: once; J: TRBJ2-3; V: TRBV6-4
DNA: TGTGCCAGCAGTCGCTGGGTGTACCCCTACGAGCAGTACTTC; CDR3: CASSRWVYPYEQYF; D: -; size: -; J: TRBJ2-7; V: TRBV25-1
DNA: TGTGCCAGTAGTATAACGGGACACGGCACAGATACGCAGTATTTT; CDR3: CASSITGHGTDTQYF; D: -; size: -; J: TRBJ2-3; V: TRBV19
DNA: TGTGCCAGCAGTTTATCCGGGGACCCCTCCTACGAGCAGTACTTC; CDR3: CASSLSGDPSYEQYF; D: -; size: -; J: TRBJ2-7; V: TRBV28
DNA: TGTGCCAGCTCGCCGGGAGGACAGGGAGCTTCACCCCTCCACTTT; CDR3: CASSPGGQGASPLHF; D: TRBD1; size: few; J: TRBJ1-6; V: TRBV18
DNA: TGTGCCAGCAGCACTAGGGGTGTTGCCAAAAACATTCAGTACTTC; CDR3: CASSTRGVAKNIQYF; D: -; size: -; J: TRBJ2-4; V: TRBV6-6
DNA: TGTGCCAGCAGCTTACTCGGCCGCGAGCAGTACTTC; CDR3: CASSLLGREQYF; D: -; size: -; J: TRBJ2-7; V: TRBV7-2